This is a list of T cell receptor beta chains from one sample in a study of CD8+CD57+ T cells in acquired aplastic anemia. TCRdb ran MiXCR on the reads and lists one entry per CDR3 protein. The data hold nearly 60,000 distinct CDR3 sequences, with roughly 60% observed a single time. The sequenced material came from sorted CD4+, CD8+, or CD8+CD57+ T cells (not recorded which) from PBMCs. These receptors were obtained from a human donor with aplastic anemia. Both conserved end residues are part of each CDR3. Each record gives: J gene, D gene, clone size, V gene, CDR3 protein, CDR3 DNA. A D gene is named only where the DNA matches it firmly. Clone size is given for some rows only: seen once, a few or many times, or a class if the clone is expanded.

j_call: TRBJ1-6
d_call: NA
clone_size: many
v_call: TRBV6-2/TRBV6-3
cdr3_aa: CASSPGHVSDSPLHF
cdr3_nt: TGTGCCAGCAGTCCGGGACACGTGTCGGATTCACCCCTCCACTTT

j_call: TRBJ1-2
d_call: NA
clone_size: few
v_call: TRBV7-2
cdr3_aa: CASSLQGPYGYTF
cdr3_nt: TGTGCCAGCAGCTTACAGGGGCCCTATGGCTACACCTTC

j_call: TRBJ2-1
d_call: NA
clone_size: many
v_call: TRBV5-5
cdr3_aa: CASSLGLSYNEQFF
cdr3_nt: TGTGCCAGCAGCTTGGGGCTCTCCTACAATGAGCAGTTCTTC

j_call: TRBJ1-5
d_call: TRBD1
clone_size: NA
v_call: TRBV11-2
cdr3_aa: CASSSRTGGGNQPQHF
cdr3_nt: TGTGCCAGCAGCTCGCGGACAGGGGGCGGGAATCAGCCCCAGCATTTT

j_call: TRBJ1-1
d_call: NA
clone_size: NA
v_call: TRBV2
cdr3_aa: CASSERFVAAEAFF
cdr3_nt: TGTGCCAGCAGTGAACGGTTCGTGGCGGCTGAAGCTTTCTTT

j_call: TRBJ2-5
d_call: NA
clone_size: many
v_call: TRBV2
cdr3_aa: CASSRSTGTQYF
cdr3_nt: TGTGCCAGCAGTCGGTCCACCGGGACCCAGTACTTC

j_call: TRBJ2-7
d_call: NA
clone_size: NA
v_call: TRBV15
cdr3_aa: CATSRDWGGTYEQYF
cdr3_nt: TGTGCCACCAGCAGAGATTGGGGCGGGACCTACGAGCAGTACTTC

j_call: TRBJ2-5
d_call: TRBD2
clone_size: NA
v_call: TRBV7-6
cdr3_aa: CASTKSGTSGIGGGTQYF
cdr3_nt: TGCGCCAGCACCAAATCCGGGACTAGCGGTATCGGTGGAGGGACCCAGTACTTC

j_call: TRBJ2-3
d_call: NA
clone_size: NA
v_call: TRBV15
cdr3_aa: CATSREHSVGATDTQYF
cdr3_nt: TGTGCCACCAGCAGAGAGCATTCGGTAGGGGCCACCGATACGCAGTATTTT

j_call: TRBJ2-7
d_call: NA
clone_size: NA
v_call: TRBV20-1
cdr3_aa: CSARGFNYEQYF
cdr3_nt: TGCAGTGCAAGAGGTTTTAACTACGAGCAGTACTTC

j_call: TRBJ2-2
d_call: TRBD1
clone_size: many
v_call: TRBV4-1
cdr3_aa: CASSPITGQGFTGELFF
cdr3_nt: TGCGCCAGCAGCCCCATAACGGGACAGGGGTTTACCGGGGAGCTGTTTTTT

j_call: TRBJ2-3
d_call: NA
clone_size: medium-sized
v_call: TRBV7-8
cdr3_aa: CASSLEGAHSADTQYF
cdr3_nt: TGTGCCAGCAGCTTAGAAGGGGCGCATAGTGCAGATACGCAGTATTTT

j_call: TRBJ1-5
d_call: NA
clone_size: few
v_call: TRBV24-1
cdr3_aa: CATSDFYSNQPQHF
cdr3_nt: TGTGCCACCAGTGATTTCTATAGCAATCAGCCCCAGCATTTT

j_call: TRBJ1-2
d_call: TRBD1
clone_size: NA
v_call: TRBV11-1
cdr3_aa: CASSPRTGGGSGQDGYTF
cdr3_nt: TGTGCCAGCAGCCCTCGGACAGGGGGCGGGAGCGGGCAGGATGGCTACACCTTC

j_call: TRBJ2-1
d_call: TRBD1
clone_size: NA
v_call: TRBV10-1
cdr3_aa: CASSGQGWNEQFF
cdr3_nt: TGCGCCAGCAGTGGACAGGGCTGGAATGAGCAGTTCTTC

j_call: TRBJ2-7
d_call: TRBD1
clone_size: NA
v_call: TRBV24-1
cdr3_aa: CATSDTGTGWLEQYF
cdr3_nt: TGTGCCACCAGTGACACCGGGACAGGGTGGTTGGAGCAGTACTTC

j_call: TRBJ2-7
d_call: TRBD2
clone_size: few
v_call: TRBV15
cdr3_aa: CATSRGTSGSYEQYF
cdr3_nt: TGTGCCACCAGCAGGGGGACTAGCGGGAGCTACGAGCAGTACTTC

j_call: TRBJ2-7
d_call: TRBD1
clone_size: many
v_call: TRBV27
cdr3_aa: CASSPGQVVEQYF
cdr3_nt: TGTGCCAGCAGTCCTGGACAGGTGGTCGAGCAGTACTTC

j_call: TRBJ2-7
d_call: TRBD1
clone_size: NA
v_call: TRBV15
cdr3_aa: CATSAGTGGYEQYF
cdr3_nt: TGTGCCACCAGCGCCGGGACAGGGGGCTACGAGCAGTACTTC

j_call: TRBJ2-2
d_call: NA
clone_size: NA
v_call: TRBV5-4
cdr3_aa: CASSPYTGELFF
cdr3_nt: TGTGCCAGCAGCCCGTACACCGGGGAGCTGTTTTTT

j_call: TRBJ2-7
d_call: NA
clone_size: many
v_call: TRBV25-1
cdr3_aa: CASSESVKDSYEQYF
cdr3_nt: TGTGCCAGCAGTGAATCGGTGAAGGACTCCTACGAGCAGTACTTC

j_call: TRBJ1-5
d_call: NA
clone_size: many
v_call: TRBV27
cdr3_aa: CASGPNQQPQHF
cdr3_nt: TGTGCCAGCGGCCCCAATCAACAGCCCCAGCATTTT